These 6 T cell receptor beta chains were all obtained from the same sample, sequenced in a study of beta chain features in type 1 diabetes. Expressed TCRB transcripts were sequenced because the isolated RNA had all been reverse transcribed beforehand. The assay was immunoSEQ multiplex PCR, and TCRdb's table has in-frame clones only and misses some. This table has 300,000 or so clones, roughly 12% appearing once. These receptors' targets are unknown. Study-wide results and limits: Researchers report that Type 1 diabetes patients had moderately but significantly shorter TCRB CDR3s across all four CD4+ subsets.

The specimen was naive CD4+ T cells from blood. Every receptor here comes from a woman aged 18-29 years with type 1 diabetes.

For the CDR3, the DNA is TGTGCCAGCAAAGGAGGACAGTACACTGAAGCTTTCTTT. This codes for CASKGGQYTEAFF. The rearrangement uses TRBV2 and TRBJ1-1; tentatively, D is TRBD1 (6 bases). V was shortened by 7 bases and J by 3 bases, with 12 bases between the two germline ends. CDR1 and CDR2 from the germline V gene are SNHLY and FYNNEI. The CDR3 covers 13 residues.

In DNA form, the CDR3 reads TGTGCCAGCAGTCCGAGAGGCAATCAGCCCCAGCATTTT. Translation: CASSPRGNQPQHF. V and J are TRBV6-5 and TRBJ1-5; D remains ambiguous. CDR1 and CDR2 from the germline V gene are MNHEY and SVGAGI. This CDR3 is 13 amino acids long. V lost 5 bases and J 2 bases, leaving 7 bases between the germline ends.

This clone was counted a few times. The V call is TRBV30, the J call TRBJ2-2; tentatively, D is TRBD2 (5 bases). Germline V CDR1 and CDR2: GTSNPN, SVGIG (reference sequence). This CDR3 spans 14 amino acids. V lost 1 base and J 7 bases, leaving 13 bases between the germline ends. DNA for the CDR3: TGTGCCTGGAGTGGATTACCGAGCGGCGGGGAGCTGTTTTTT. It yields the protein CAWSGLPSGGELFF.

This clone was seen a few times. J is TRBJ2-7 and V is TRBV14, with D possibly TRBD1 on 6 matching bases. From germline, CDR1 is SGHDN and CDR2 FVKESK. V lost 3 bases, J lost 6 bases, and 15 bases lay in between. The CDR3 loop spans 14 amino acids. The CDR3 bases are TGTGCCAGCAGCCAGGGCGTCGTAGGGGGCGAGCAGTACTTC. Amino acids: CASSQGVVGGEQYF. Full variable domain (remainder filled in from reference TRBV14 and TRBJ2-7): EAGVTQFPSHSVIEKGQTVTLRCDPISGHDNLYWYRRVMGKEIKFLLHFVKESKQDESGMPNNRFLAERTGGTYSTLKVQPAELEDSGVYFCASSQGVVGGEQYFGPGTRLTVT.

In its sample, this clone was seen a few times. CDR3 region: CASSVAPGSNTGELFF. CDR3 nucleotide sequence: TGTGCCAGCAGCGTAGCTCCGGGGTCGAACACCGGGGAGCTGTTTTTT. J is TRBJ2-2 and V is TRBV9; TRBD2 is a possible D gene (5 bases). With 0 bases removed from V and 0 bases from J, the gap between germline ends came to 9 bases. The CDR3 consists of 16 residues. Germline CDR1 is SGDLS and CDR2 is YYNGEE.

This clone was observed a few times. This chain connects TRBV18 to TRBJ2-1; a weak D match, TRBD2 (6 bases). The germline CDR1 and CDR2 sequences are KGHSH and LQKENI. Between the trimmed V and J ends, which lost 3 bases and 5 bases, there was a span of 14 bases. The length of the CDR3 is 15 residues. CDR3 sequence: CASSPLATVHNEQFF. CDR3 DNA: TGTGCCAGCTCACCTCTAGCGACTGTACACAATGAGCAGTTCTTC.